Below, 29 T cell receptor beta chains from the same sample are listed, as sequenced in a study of OX40 agonist ivuxolimab in advanced cancers. The repertoire was sequenced with immunoSEQ multiplex PCR; TCRdb's copy has only in-frame clones and lacks some. The sample has 45,000 to 55,000 clones, 88% seen once. The sequencing used CD4+ or CD8+ T cells sorted from blood, collected in a trial of the OX40 agonist ivuxolimab. Source of these receptors: an adult with an advanced solid tumor such as melanoma, head and neck, liver or kidney cancer.

This chain uses TRBV7-9 with TRBJ1-1; TRBD1 aligns across 7 bases. CDR3 length: 15 amino acids. Germline V lookup: CDR1 SEHNR, CDR2 FQNEAQ (reference sequence). V gave up 4 bases and J gave up 1 base; unmatched junction bases: 6. The CDR3 here is CASSSSTGRNTEAFF. Here the CDR3 DNA reads TGTGCCAGCAGCTCGTCGACAGGGAGGAACACTGAAGCTTTCTTT. The full variable domain, with the rest looked up from reference TRBV7-9 and TRBJ1-1, is DTGVSQNPRHKITKRGQNVTFRCDPISEHNRLYWYRQTLGQGPEFLTYFQNEAQLEKSRLLSDRFSAERPKGSFSTLEIQRTEQGDSAMYLCASSSSTGRNTEAFFGQGTRLTVV.

This chain links TRBV11-3 with TRBJ2-5; D gene ambiguous. V lost 5 bases and J lost 5, with 12 bases in between. The CDR3 sequence is 13 residues long. Germline V gene sequence: CDR1 SGHNT, CDR2 YENEEA. CDR3: CASSRPPRETQYF. The DNA of the CDR3 is TGTGCCAGCAGCCGACCCCCTCGGGAGACCCAGTACTTC.

The gene calls are TRBV27 and TRBJ2-7; D is perhaps TRBD1 (5 bases). This CDR3 contains 14 residues. Trimming left V 4 bases short and J 7 bases short, with 17 bases between. Germline-derived CDR1 and CDR2 are MNHEY and SMNVEV (reference sequence). In DNA form, the CDR3 reads TGTGCCAGCAGTTCCCTGGGGCTAGTTAGGGAGCAGTACTTC. It yields the protein CASSSLGLVREQYF.

This clone was found once. This rearrangement joins TRBV18 to TRBJ1-1, with 11 positions matching TRBD1. The CDR3 loop spans 17 amino acids. V lost 0 bases to trimming and J lost 0 bases; unmatched junction nucleotides: 3. Per the germline V gene, CDR1 is KGHSH and CDR2 is LQKENI. The CDR3 region has the DNA TGTGCCAGCTCACCACCGGGACAGGGGGTCATGAACACTGAAGCTTTCTTT. It yields the protein CASSPPGQGVMNTEAFF.

The J gene is TRBJ1-2, the V gene TRBV7-2, with TRBD1 as a possible D gene (5 bases). V dropped 0 bases and J dropped 7 bases, with 12 bases sitting between them. The CDR3 consists of 14 residues. CDR1 is SGHTA, CDR2 FQGNSA, per germline. CDR3 region: CASSLAGGKAGYTF. The DNA of the CDR3 is TGTGCCAGCAGCTTAGCTGGGGGGAAGGCTGGCTACACCTTC.

This sequence joins TRBV6-6 and TRBJ2-2, with D uncertain. The CDR3 length is 11 residues. Germline loops: CDR1 MNHNY, CDR2 SVGAGI (reference sequence). With 6 bases removed from V and 6 bases from J, the gap between germline ends came to 5 bases. CDR3 in DNA: TGTGCCAGCAGGGCCCCCGGGGAGCTGTTTTTT. Translation gives CASRAPGELFF.

In this sample, this clone turned up once. As DNA, the CDR3 is TGTGCCAGCAGCTTGATTGGAAAGGGGGCTAGCACAGATACGCAGTATTTT. This codes for CASSLIGKGASTDTQYF. V gene TRBV5-6 combines with J gene TRBJ2-3; 7 positions match TRBD1. V shed 1 base, J shed 0 bases, and the junction held 8 bases outside the gene matches. CDR3 length: 17 amino acids. Germline V CDR1 and CDR2: SGHDT, YYEEEE.

This chain joins TRBV6-5 and TRBJ1-2; a possible D gene is TRBD1 (6 bases). Trimming left V 6 bases short and J 5 bases short, with 13 bases between. Germline-derived CDR1 and CDR2 are MNHEY and SVGAGI. This CDR3 has 13 residues. CDR3 protein: CASSRGGGYGYTF. CDR3 in DNA: TGTGCCAGCAGCCGAGGGGGGGGTTATGGCTACACCTTC.

The chain has TRBV6-6 and TRBJ1-3; maybe TRBD1 (5 bases). V was cut by 6 bases and J by 2 bases, with 11 bases left in between. CDR3 length: 14 amino acids. Per the germline V gene, CDR1 is MNHNY and CDR2 is SVGAGI (reference sequence). CDR3 nucleotides: TGTGCCAGCAGGCCACAGGAGGCTGGAAACACCATATATTTT. Amino acid sequence: CASRPQEAGNTIYF.

This clone was recorded only once. This chain joins TRBV19 and TRBJ1-1; no reliable D call. Germline CDR1 is LNHDA and CDR2 is SQIVND (reference sequence). The ends were cut back, 5 bases at V and 0 bases at J, with 13 bases in the middle. CDR3 length equals 15 residues. For the CDR3, the DNA is TGTGCCAGTAGTCTTTCGGCACGGCTGAACACTGAAGCTTTCTTT. Translation gives CASSLSARLNTEAFF. Supplemented by reference TRBV19 and TRBJ1-1, the full variable domain reads DGGITQSPKYLFRKEGQNVTLSCEQNLNHDAMYWYRQDPGQGLRLIYYSQIVNDFQKGDIAEGYSVSREKKESFPLTVTSAQKNPTAFYLCASSLSARLNTEAFFGQGTRLTVV.

The chain uses TRBV29-1 and TRBJ2-1, with D perhaps matching TRBD1 or TRBD2 (5 bases each). This CDR3 contains 12 residues. CDR1 and CDR2 from the germline V gene are SQVTM and ANQGSEA. V was trimmed by 6 bases and J by 6 bases, leaving 12 bases between them. The CDR3 spells CSVVGRFNEQFF. The DNA of the CDR3 is TGCAGCGTAGTGGGACGGTTCAATGAGCAGTTCTTC.

The chain links TRBV18 to TRBJ1-3; D ambiguous. V lost 4 bases to trimming and J lost 0 bases, with 13 bases between them. This CDR3 has 16 amino acids. In germline, CDR1 is KGHSH, CDR2 LQKENI. The CDR3: CASSQLTISSGNTIYF. The CDR3 nucleotides read TGTGCCAGCTCACAACTAACGATTTCCTCTGGAAACACCATATATTTT. Full variable domain (remainder filled in from reference TRBV18 and TRBJ1-3): NAGVMQNPRHLVRRRGQEARLRCSPMKGHSHVYWYRQLPEEGLKFMVYLQKENIIDESGMPKERFSAEFPKEGPSILRIQQVVRGDSAAYFCASSQLTISSGNTIYFGEGSWLTVV.

The V call is TRBV4-1, the J call TRBJ1-5, with D perhaps matching TRBD1 (5 bases). Germline V gene sequence: CDR1 MGHRA, CDR2 YSYEKL. The CDR3 consists of 14 residues. Trimming removed 0 bases at V and 5 bases at J, with 8 bases between. As DNA, the CDR3 is TGCGCCAGCAGCCAAGAGGACACATATCAGCCCCAGCATTTT. Protein product: CASSQEDTYQPQHF.

The chain joins TRBV19 to TRBJ1-2, with 8 bases fitting TRBD1. Germline V gene lookup returns CDR1 LNHDA and CDR2 SQIVND (reference sequence). V dropped 4 bases and J dropped 7; count of bases not matched to a gene: 14. The CDR3 covers 16 residues. This CDR3 is CASSTTTQTGTGGYTF. CDR3 sequence (DNA): TGTGCCAGTAGTACCACCACACAGACGGGGACAGGTGGCTACACCTTC. The full variable domain, its missing parts supplied by reference TRBV19 and TRBJ1-2, is DGGITQSPKYLFRKEGQNVTLSCEQNLNHDAMYWYRQDPGQGLRLIYYSQIVNDFQKGDIAEGYSVSREKKESFPLTVTSAQKNPTAFYLCASSTTTQTGTGGYTFGSGTRLTVV.

This clone was seen once. CDR3 protein: CATRVSGANVLTF. The CDR3 DNA is TGTGCCACCAGGGTCTCCGGGGCCAACGTCCTGACTTTC. The chain joins TRBV11-3 to TRBJ2-6, with D tentatively TRBD1 (5 bases). Germline CDR1 is SGHNT and CDR2 is YENEEA. CDR3 length equals 13 residues. Trimming shortened V by 10 bases and J by 4 bases, and 11 bases separated the two germline ends.

The chain has TRBV5-4 and TRBJ2-7; possible D gene TRBD2, 5 bases. Germline V gene data show CDR1 as SGHNT and CDR2 as YYREEE (reference sequence). The CDR3 spans 12 residues. Trimming cost V 0 bases and J 6 bases, with 7 bases left between them. The CDR3 DNA sequence: TGTGCCAGCAGCTTGGAGGAGGTCGAGCAGTACTTC. Translating gives CASSLEEVEQYF.

This rearrangement joins TRBV28 to TRBJ2-3; D is unresolved. This CDR3 comprises 15 residues. CDR1 is MDHEN, CDR2 SYDVKM, per germline. The V and J ends lost 2 bases and 7 bases respectively, with 16 bases between them. The CDR3 DNA reads as TGTGCCAGCAGTTTAATGACGGCCTACGTACATACGCAGTATTTT. Translated: CASSLMTAYVHTQYF. The full variable domain, completed using reference TRBV28 and TRBJ2-3, is DVKVTQSSRYLVKRTGEKVFLECVQDMDHENMFWYRQDPGLGLRLIYFSYDVKMKEKGDIPEGYSVSREKKERFSLILESASTNQTSMYLCASSLMTAYVHTQYFGPGTRLTVL.

The rearrangement uses TRBV28 and TRBJ1-4; D is ambiguous. V gave up 3 bases and J gave up 13 bases, with 12 bases separating them. The CDR3 extends over 12 amino acids. Per germline, CDR1 MDHEN and CDR2 SYDVKM. CDR3: CASSFGSFRLFF. The CDR3 coding sequence is TGTGCCAGCAGTTTTGGGTCCTTTCGACTGTTTTTT. Based on the CDR3 plus reference TRBV28 and TRBJ1-4, the full variable domain is DVKVTQSSRYLVKRTGEKVFLECVQDMDHENMFWYRQDPGLGLRLIYFSYDVKMKEKGDIPEGYSVSREKKERFSLILESASTNQTSMYLCASSFGSFRLFFGSGTQLSVL.

The CDR3 nucleotides read TGTGCCAGCAGTCCCCGGGACGGACTAAGCTCTGGAAACACCATATATTTT. It encodes CASSPRDGLSSGNTIYF. The rearrangement uses TRBV28 and TRBJ1-3, with a tentative D call TRBD1 (5 bases). The V gene's germline CDR1 is MDHEN and CDR2 SYDVKM. Trimming took off 5 bases at V and 0 bases at J, with 17 bases between the two ends. The CDR3 contains 17 residues.

The chain combines TRBV4-2 with TRBJ1-2; D not certain. V shed 5 bases and J shed 5 bases, with 15 bases lying between them. The germline gives CDR1 LGHNA, CDR2 YNFKEQ. The CDR3 covers 14 residues. The CDR3 sequence: CASSLDRPPYGYTF. The CDR3 bases are TGTGCCAGCAGCTTGGATAGGCCCCCGTATGGCTACACCTTC.

V usage is TRBV30 and J usage is TRBJ2-1; TRBD2 aligns across 9 bases. V trimming: 4 bases; J trimming: 7 bases; junction bases outside the gene matches: 5. Germline loops: CDR1 GTSNPN, CDR2 SVGIG (reference sequence). The CDR3 consists of 13 residues. CDR3 in amino acids: CAWTSGEGNEQFF. The DNA of the CDR3 is TGTGCCTGGACTAGCGGGGAGGGGAATGAGCAGTTCTTC.

This clone was counted only a few times. J is TRBJ1-1 and V is TRBV27; no clear D gene. Trimming pared 5 bases from V and 1 base from J, leaving 11 bases between. This CDR3 comprises 14 residues. The germline gives CDR1 MNHEY, CDR2 SMNVEV (reference sequence). CDR3 nucleotide sequence: TGTGCCAGCAGTACCAGACGAGCGAACACTGAAGCTTTCTTT. It encodes CASSTRRANTEAFF.

The chain employs TRBV5-1 and TRBJ2-5, with 9 bases fitting TRBD1. The V gene end was trimmed by 6 bases and the J gene end by 4 bases; junction bases not matched to a gene: 7. In germline, CDR1 is SGHRS, CDR2 YFSETQ. The length of the CDR3 is 14 residues. The CDR3 sequence: CASTGTGLGETQYF. DNA of the CDR3: TGCGCCAGCACCGGGACAGGGCTTGGAGAGACCCAGTACTTC.

The chain links TRBV5-1 to TRBJ2-1; D remains unclear. V was cut by 1 base and J by 8 bases, with 13 bases left in between. Germline V gene sequence: CDR1 SGHRS, CDR2 YFSETQ. The CDR3 is 14 amino acids. CDR3 sequence (DNA): TGCGCCAGCAGCTTGTTGTCGGCTTTAGATGAGCAGTTCTTC. The encoded protein is CASSLLSALDEQFF.

The V gene is TRBV5-1, the J gene TRBJ2-7; D is undetermined. CDR1 and CDR2 (germline): SGHRS, YFSETQ. CDR3 length equals 13 residues. The V gene lost 0 bases and the J gene lost 6 bases, with 10 bases spanning the gap. Here the CDR3 reads CASSLAPSGEQYF. In DNA form, the CDR3 reads TGCGCCAGCAGCTTGGCCCCCTCAGGCGAGCAGTACTTC.

The chain combines TRBV28 with TRBJ1-3; D perhaps matches TRBD1 (5 bases). V was shortened by 9 bases and J by 0 bases, with 15 bases between the two germline ends. This CDR3 comprises 15 residues. Germline CDR1 and CDR2: MDHEN and SYDVKM. CDR3 loop: CASKLTGGSGNTIYF. The CDR3 DNA sequence: TGTGCCAGTAAGCTCACCGGGGGCTCTGGAAACACCATATATTTT.

The chain joins TRBV11-3 to TRBJ2-5, with D tentatively TRBD1 (6 bases). The CDR3 runs 15 residues. Germline V gene data show CDR1 as SGHNT and CDR2 as YENEEA. Trimming stripped 1 base from V and 2 bases from J, with 11 bases between. CDR3 sequence (DNA): TGTGCCAGCAGCTTAGTCAGGGGAAGGCAAGAGACCCAGTACTTC. Its translation: CASSLVRGRQETQYF. The full variable domain, in which reference TRBV11-3 and TRBJ2-5 provide the parts outside the CDR3, is EAGVVQSPRYKIIEKKQPVAFWCNPISGHNTLYWYLQNLGQGPELLIRYENEEAVDDSQLPKDRFSAERLKGVDSTLKIQPAELGDSAVYLCASSLVRGRQETQYFGPGTRLLVL.

CDR3 bases: TGTGCCAGCAGTCCATGGGGACAGCGGGGCACAGATACGCAGTATTTT. Protein sequence: CASSPWGQRGTDTQYF. The V gene is TRBV27, the J gene TRBJ2-3; the D gene is possibly TRBD1 (7 bases). The CDR3 runs to 16 residues. Germline CDR1 and CDR2: MNHEY and SMNVEV (reference sequence). V shed 5 bases and J shed 1 base, with 16 bases lying between them.

The rearrangement joins TRBV6-5 to TRBJ1-2; D is ambiguous. Germline V CDR1 and CDR2: MNHEY, SVGAGI. Trimming shortened V by 6 bases and J by 4 bases, and 18 bases separated the two germline ends. The CDR3 length is 15 residues. The CDR3, as DNA: TGTGCCAGCAGCTACGCCGTTCAGGTACCCTATGGCTACACCTTC. It yields the protein CASSYAVQVPYGYTF.